The T cell receptor beta chain under discussion was sequenced for a study of blood T cell repertoires in COVID-19. Looking at the study overall: Samples taken during acute and convalescent COVID-19 were collected in the United States, Italy and Spain. Sources were T cells, B-cell-depleted T cells, or PBMCs; the material itself was cDNA or gDNA.

This CDR3 comprises 19 residues. The V and J ends lost 2 bases and 2 bases, in that order; junction bases with no gene match: 14. Per germline, CDR1 SEHNR and CDR2 FQNEAQ (reference sequence). TCRdb's table, derived via immunoSEQ multiplex PCR, lists solely in-frame clones and lacks some. This repertoire shows around 68,000 clones, about nine tenths found once; its top ten account for roughly 1.5%. Source material: peripheral blood. J is TRBJ2-4 and V is TRBV7-9; TRBD2 agrees at 8 bases. This clonotype was sampled from a human donor in a cohort sampled during active COVID-19. This CDR3 reads CASSLYGGGRAGPKNIQYF. CDR3 sequence (DNA): TGTGCCAGCAGCTTATATGGCGGGGGGCGGGCGGGACCCAAAAACATTCAGTACTTC.